Below are 24 T cell receptor beta chains sequenced from a single sample in a study of blood T cell repertoires in COVID-19. The assay was immunoSEQ multiplex PCR, and TCRdb's table has in-frame clones only and misses some. This table holds 150,000 to 200,000 clones, around 86% found once. The material sequenced was peripheral blood. These receptors all stem from a man aged 35-49 years with acute or convalescent COVID-19.

The chain is built from TRBV11-2 and TRBJ1-1, with a possible D match to TRBD1 (6 bases). The V end lost 1 base, the J end lost 4 bases, and 10 bases lay between the germline ends. Germline values: CDR1 SGHAT, CDR2 FQNNGV. The CDR3 extends over 14 amino acids. The CDR3 region is CASSLGVGGTEAFF. The CDR3 DNA follows: TGTGCCAGCAGCTTAGGGGTAGGGGGCACTGAAGCTTTCTTT.

The chain combines TRBV30 with TRBJ1-2, with 7 bases fitting TRBD1. V gave up 4 bases and J gave up 4 bases; unmatched junction bases: 3. This CDR3 is 12 amino acids long. The V gene's germline CDR1 is GTSNPN and CDR2 SVGIG (reference sequence). DNA for the CDR3: TGTGCCTGGACCGGGACAGCCTATGGCTACACCTTC. Encoded protein: CAWTGTAYGYTF.

The chain recombines TRBV5-1 with TRBJ2-4; possibly TRBD1 for D (6 bases). CDR3 length: 12 residues. CDR1 is SGHRS, CDR2 YFSETQ, per germline. The V end was cut by 2 bases, the J end by 9 bases, with 9 bases between. CDR3 sequence reads: CASSLQGTIQYF. CDR3 nucleotide sequence: TGCGCCAGCAGCTTACAGGGAACCATTCAGTACTTC. Based on the CDR3 plus reference TRBV5-1 and TRBJ2-4, the full variable domain is KAGVTQTPRYLIKTRGQQVTLSCSPISGHRSVSWYQQTPGQGLQFLFEYFSETQRNKGNFPGRFSGRQFSNSRSEMNVSTLELGDSALYLCASSLQGTIQYFGAGTRLSVL.

This clone has only a few counts. For the CDR3, the DNA is TGTGCCAGCTCAGAAGGGGTCGTAGCTGAAGCTTTCTTT. Its protein is CASSEGVVAEAFF. The V gene is TRBV18, the J gene TRBJ1-1, with a possible D match to TRBD1 (5 bases). Germline CDR1 and CDR2: KGHSH and LQKENI. The CDR3 totals 13 residues. Trimming took 5 bases from V and 6 from J, leaving 13 bases between them. Full variable domain (remainder filled in from reference TRBV18 and TRBJ1-1): NAGVMQNPRHLVRRRGQEARLRCSPMKGHSHVYWYRQLPEEGLKFMVYLQKENIIDESGMPKERFSAEFPKEGPSILRIQQVVRGDSAAYFCASSEGVVAEAFFGQGTRLTVV.

The chain employs TRBV4-1 and TRBJ2-3; unclear D gene. Germline-derived CDR1 and CDR2 are MGHRA and YSYEKL. The CDR3 covers 15 residues. The ends were cut back, 3 bases at V and 2 bases at J, with 12 bases in the middle. The CDR3: CASSHEVMLTDTQYF. DNA of the CDR3: TGCGCCAGCAGCCATGAGGTCATGCTCACAGATACGCAGTATTTT.

The gene calls are TRBV21-1 and TRBJ1-2. TRBV21-1 is a recognized pseudogene. There are 14 residues in the CDR3. CDR3 in amino acids: CASSIPLVNYGYTF. CDR3 DNA: TGTGCCAGCAGCATCCCTTTAGTAAACTATGGCTACACCTTC.

DNA for the CDR3: TGTGCCACCAGCACGCCTCCTAGAGAGGGGGACACCGGGGAGCTGTTTTTT. It encodes CATSTPPREGDTGELFF. J is TRBJ2-2 and V is TRBV15; D may be TRBD1 (6 bases). There are 17 residues in the CDR3. Trimming removed 4 bases at V and 3 bases at J, with 18 bases between. Germline values: CDR1 LNHNV, CDR2 YYDKDF (reference sequence).

This clone was seen only once. The chain combines TRBV20-1 with TRBJ1-1; TRBD1 might be the D (5 bases). V was shortened by 3 bases and J by 7 bases, with 9 bases between the two germline ends. The length of the CDR3 is 11 residues. CDR1 DFQATT and CDR2 SNEGSKA come from the germline V gene (reference sequence). CDR3 coding DNA: TGCAGTGCTAGGTACAGGAATGAAGCTTTCTTT. Translating gives CSARYRNEAFF.

In its sample, this clone was seen many times. This chain joins TRBV10-1 and TRBJ2-3, with D perhaps matching TRBD2 (6 bases). V lost 5 bases and J 6 bases, leaving 15 bases between the germline ends. The CDR3 spans 14 residues. Germline values: CDR1 WNHNN, CDR2 SYGVQD (reference sequence). Here the CDR3 reads CASSRSGLRDTQYF. CDR3 DNA: TGCGCCAGCAGTAGGAGCGGGTTGCGGGATACGCAGTATTTT.

The chain couples TRBV30 to TRBJ2-1, with D perhaps being TRBD1 or TRBD2 (6 bases each). V was shortened by 8 bases and J by 6 bases, with 14 bases between the two germline ends. CDR3 length equals 12 residues. Germline V gene lookup returns CDR1 GTSNPN and CDR2 SVGIG (reference sequence). CDR3 nucleotides: TGTGCCGGGGGGCTAGCCACCAATGAGCAGTTCTTC. This encodes CAGGLATNEQFF. Together with reference TRBV30 and TRBJ2-1, the CDR3 gives the full variable domain: SQTIHQWPATLVQPVGSPLSLECTVEGTSNPNLYWYRQAAGRGLQLLFYSVGIGQISSEVPQNLSASRPQDRQFILSSKKLLLSDSGFYLCAGGLATNEQFFGPGTRLTVL.

The rearrangement joins TRBV30 to TRBJ2-1, with 7 bases lining up with TRBD1. Germline V gene sequence: CDR1 GTSNPN, CDR2 SVGIG (reference sequence). The CDR3 extends over 16 amino acids. V was clipped by 6 bases and J by 0 bases; unmatched bases: 11. The CDR3 coding sequence is TGTGCCTGTCGCACAGGGGAACCCGGCTCCTACAATGAGCAGTTCTTC. Translated, it gives CACRTGEPGSYNEQFF.

V usage is TRBV5-1 and J usage is TRBJ2-2; D gene unclear. The CDR3 has 13 amino acids. Germline V CDR1 and CDR2: SGHRS, YFSETQ. V lost 0 bases and J lost 6, with 6 bases in between. In DNA, the CDR3 is TGCGCCAGCAGCTTGGGAGCGTCCGGGGAGCTGTTTTTT. This sequence encodes CASSLGASGELFF.

The V gene is TRBV20-1, the J gene TRBJ2-1; no firm D call. Deletions cut 6 bases from V and 7 bases from J, with 10 bases between. Germline loops: CDR1 DFQATT, CDR2 SNEGSKA (reference sequence). The CDR3 runs 11 residues. The CDR3 sequence: CSAITLNEQFF. The CDR3 nucleotides are TGCAGTGCCATCACCCTAAATGAGCAGTTCTTC.

This chain uses TRBV14 with TRBJ1-1; perhaps TRBD1 as D (5 bases). The germline V and J ends were trimmed by 3 bases and 0 bases, with 5 bases remaining between them. CDR1 and CDR2 from the germline V gene are SGHDN and FVKESK. The CDR3 loop spans 13 amino acids. CDR3 bases: TGTGCCAGCAGCCAGACAGTGAACACTGAAGCTTTCTTT. Translating gives CASSQTVNTEAFF.

The J gene is TRBJ1-2, the V gene TRBV6-2 or TRBV6-3; possible D gene TRBD1, 6 bases. Germline V lookup: CDR1 MNHEY, CDR2 SVGEGT. Trimming pared 6 bases from V and 5 bases from J, leaving 25 bases between. This CDR3 region has 17 residues. CDR3 DNA: TGTGCCAGCAGCCCCGGACAGAGCCAACCACGACTGTATGGCTACACCTTC. Its translation: CASSPGQSQPRLYGYTF.

This clone was found once. This sequence joins TRBV5-6 and TRBJ2-3, with D tentatively TRBD2 (6 bases). From germline, CDR1 is SGHDT and CDR2 YYEEEE. V was cut by 8 bases and J by 1 base, with 11 bases left in between. The CDR3 runs 13 residues. CDR3 in amino acids: CASEERGTDTQYF. CDR3 DNA: TGTGCCAGTGAAGAGCGGGGCACAGATACGCAGTATTTT. The whole variable domain, filled in from reference TRBV5-6 and TRBJ2-3, reads DAGVTQSPTHLIKTRGQQVTLRCSPKSGHDTVSWYQQALGQGPQFIFQYYEEEERQRGNFPDRFSGHQFPNYSSELNVNALLLGDSALYLCASEERGTDTQYFGPGTRLTVL.

This chain uses TRBV7-2 with TRBJ2-3; D possibly corresponds to TRBD2 (5 bases). Germline V gene sequence: CDR1 SGHTA, CDR2 FQGNSA. CDR3 size: 15 residues. The germline V and J ends were trimmed by 1 base and 1 base, with 9 bases remaining between them. The CDR3 DNA follows: TGTGCCAGCAGCTTAGTCGTCGGGGGCACAGATACGCAGTATTTT. Its protein is CASSLVVGGTDTQYF.

The CDR3 reads CASSLIQGAEGYTF. CDR3 DNA: TGCGCCAGCAGCTTAATACAGGGGGCTGAAGGCTACACCTTC. The rearrangement links TRBV5-1 to TRBJ1-2; 9 bases are a match to TRBD1. The CDR3 runs 14 residues. Trimming removed 2 bases from V and 8 bases from J; junction bases left unmatched: 7. The germline V gene encodes CDR1 SGHRS and CDR2 YFSETQ.

A few counts support this clone. This rearrangement joins TRBV30 to TRBJ1-5; a weak D match, TRBD1 (5 bases). This CDR3 has 18 residues. V shed 0 bases and J shed 2 bases, with 20 bases lying between them. The germline CDR1 and CDR2 sequences are GTSNPN and SVGIG (reference sequence). The CDR3 here is CAWSVGVLARFGNQPQHF. CDR3 coding DNA: TGTGCCTGGAGTGTAGGGGTCTTGGCCAGATTCGGCAATCAGCCCCAGCATTTT.

The genes are TRBV27 and TRBJ1-4; possible D gene TRBD1, 6 bases. The CDR3 has 14 amino acids. V lost 2 bases and J 8 bases, leaving 12 bases between the germline ends. Germline V gene data show CDR1 as MNHEY and CDR2 as SMNVEV (reference sequence). CDR3 in amino acids: CASSLRTVREKLFF. The DNA of the CDR3 is TGTGCCAGCAGTTTAAGGACAGTCCGCGAAAAACTGTTTTTT.

This clone has only a few counts. This chain joins TRBV6-2 or TRBV6-3 and TRBJ1-6; no definite D call. The CDR3 runs 16 residues. CDR1 is MNHEY, CDR2 SVGEGT, per germline. Deletions cut 0 bases from V and 7 bases from J, with 13 bases between. CDR3 protein: CASSYSDTTGNSPLHF. The CDR3 region has the DNA TGTGCCAGCAGTTACTCCGACACCACCGGCAATTCACCCCTCCACTTT.

The J gene is TRBJ1-4, the V gene TRBV5-1; the match to TRBD1 covers 9 bases. The CDR3 extends over 15 amino acids. Germline V lookup: CDR1 SGHRS, CDR2 YFSETQ. The J segment lost 8 bases and the V segment lost 2 bases, leaving 7 bases of the junction unmatched. CDR3 loop: CASSLSGTGNEKLFF. As DNA, the CDR3 is TGCGCCAGCAGCTTATCCGGGACAGGGAACGAAAAACTGTTTTTT. Full variable domain (missing parts from reference TRBV5-1 and TRBJ1-4): KAGVTQTPRYLIKTRGQQVTLSCSPISGHRSVSWYQQTPGQGLQFLFEYFSETQRNKGNFPGRFSGRQFSNSRSEMNVSTLELGDSALYLCASSLSGTGNEKLFFGSGTQLSVL.

V is TRBV6-6 and J is TRBJ1-3; D is perhaps TRBD1 (5 bases). This CDR3 has 15 amino acids. Germline-derived CDR1 and CDR2 are MNHNY and SVGAGI (reference sequence). V shed 6 bases and J shed 0 bases, with 12 bases lying between them. CDR3 region: CASSPQGTSGNTIYF. The CDR3 DNA sequence: TGTGCCAGCAGCCCCCAGGGCACCTCTGGAAACACCATATATTTT.

The chain's CDR3 is CASSQGVPGSGKNIQYF. CDR3 in DNA: TGCGCCAGCAGCCAAGGGGTTCCAGGGTCCGGAAAAAACATTCAGTACTTC. The chain combines TRBV4-1 with TRBJ2-4; tentative D call: TRBD1 (5 bases). V was trimmed by 1 base and J by 4 bases, leaving 17 bases between them. This CDR3 is built from 17 residues. Germline CDR1 is MGHRA and CDR2 is YSYEKL.